These T cell receptor beta chains were read from a single sample in a study of T-cell memory formation after mild COVID-19. Via MiXCR, TCRdb re-called the 5' RACE reads, giving one row per CDR3 protein. The sample includes roughly 86,000 distinct CDR3 sequences, about 15% of them seen just once. Sequencing was performed on PBMCs or a T cell subset sorted from them (not recorded which). Receptors were obtained from a man younger than 35 who had mild COVID-19 (a few samples of this study predate the infection). Cell type and time point are not known. Both conserved end residues are part of each CDR3. A D gene is named only where the DNA matches it firmly. Not every row has a clone size; where given, it reads once, few, many or a size class.

TRBJ2-5,many,-,TRBV12-3/TRBV12-4,TGTGCCAGCAGCGCCGGACACTCAATGCAAGAGACCCAGTACTTC,CASSAGHSMQETQYF
TRBJ1-1,few,TRBD1,TRBV5-1,TGCGCCAGCAGCAGCTCCGCGACAGGGGTCACTGAAGCTTTCTTT,CASSSSATGVTEAFF
TRBJ2-2,many,-,TRBV4-3,TGCGCCAGCAGCCAATCTCTGATCCCGATGGCGAACACCGGGGAGCTGTTTTTT,CASSQSLIPMANTGELFF
TRBJ1-1,few,-,TRBV29-1,TGCAGCGTTGAGATTAGGATGATGAACACTGAAGCTTTCTTT,CSVEIRMMNTEAFF
TRBJ1-1,-,-,TRBV4-2,TGTGCCAGCAGCCAGACAGGAACGAACACTGAAGCTTTCTTT,CASSQTGTNTEAFF
TRBJ2-5,-,-,TRBV7-2,TGTGCCAGCAGCTCCGACATCCGAGAGACCCAGTACTTC,CASSSDIRETQYF
TRBJ1-6,many,-,TRBV6-6,TGTGCCAGCAGTGCAGGGAATTCACCCCTCCACTTT,CASSAGNSPLHF
TRBJ2-5,few,-,TRBV7-9,TGTGCCATCTCCGGGACATCGGTGGAGACCCAGTACTTC,CAISGTSVETQYF
TRBJ2-1,-,-,TRBV5-1,TGCGCCAGCAGAAAAAGCAGGGACCCATATCTACATGAGCAGTTCTTC,CASRKSRDPYLHEQFF
TRBJ2-1,-,-,TRBV27,TGTGCCAGCACCCGGGGGTTCTCCTACAATGAGCAGTTCTTC,CASTRGFSYNEQFF
TRBJ1-1,few,TRBD1,TRBV20-1,TGCAGTGCTAGAGACCCTGGACAGGGGGCAACTGAAGCTTTCTTT,CSARDPGQGATEAFF
TRBJ2-1,few,-,TRBV4-1,TGCGCCAGCAGCCCTAGGGGGTCATATGAGCAGTTCTTC,CASSPRGSYEQFF
TRBJ1-5,-,-,TRBV6-5,TGTGCCAGCAGTTACGATAGTTTGGGCAATCAGCCCCAGCATTTT,CASSYDSLGNQPQHF
TRBJ1-1,few,-,TRBV6-1,TGTGCCAGCTCAAAGGGTACTGAAGCTTTCTTT,CASSKGTEAFF
TRBJ2-1,few,-,TRBV7-3,TGTGCCAGCAGCTTAGGGGAGACTTACAATGAGCAGTTCTTC,CASSLGETYNEQFF
TRBJ2-2,few,-,TRBV21-1,TGTGCCAGCAGCAAAGTGCCAGGGAGTGTTGCGGTCACCGGGGAGCTGTTTTTT,CASSKVPGSVAVTGELFF
TRBJ2-5,few,TRBD2,TRBV11-3,TGTGCCAGCAGCCCGACCCCCCCCAGCGGGGGGTACCAAGAGACCCAGTACTTC,CASSPTPPSGGYQETQYF